The present T cell receptor beta chain was sequenced within a study of PD-1 blockade in mismatch repair-deficient tumors. Overall study: Enrolled about 2012-2017, patients had progressing, pretreated mismatch repair-deficient cancers of more than ten types.

Sequencing used immunoSEQ multiplex PCR; TCRdb keeps in-frame clones, though not all of them. The sample shows about 130,000 clones, about 90% of them seen only once. This CDR3 is built from 14 residues. Germline values: CDR1 LNHDA, CDR2 SQIVND (reference sequence). V gave up 6 bases and J gave up 1 base; unmatched junction bases: 3. The TCR-sequenced patients were a few responders to pembrolizumab. The source of this sequence is an adult with mismatch repair-deficient cancer. The source material was peripheral blood, sampled approximately 73 weeks after starting pembrolizumab. The chain carries TRBV19 and TRBJ1-1, with 9 bases fitting TRBD1. This CDR3 is CASSAGQGNTEAFF. DNA for the CDR3: TGTGCCAGTAGCGCGGGACAGGGGAACACTGAAGCTTTCTTT.